The 6 T cell receptor beta chains in this list originate from one sample, sequenced in a study of human T cells and chemical hapten exposure. Indicated time point: patch test 1, 2 weeks after DPC sensitization. Treatment: therapeutic diphenylcyclopropenone sensitization with weekly scalp DPC. TCRdb re-called the RACE reads with MiXCR, one entry per CDR3 protein. This sample has roughly 190,000 distinct CDR3 sequences; 20% to 25% occur once, and the top ten carry approximately 6.7%. Specimen: whole blood, collected in connection with sensitization to the hapten diphenylcyclopropenone (DPC). The receptors originated from a woman between 45 and 60 years old with alopecia areata. Some clones in this sample may be carry-over from other donors' samples.

This clonotype was detected a few times. The V call is TRBV7-9, the J call TRBJ1-3; no reliable D call. Per germline, CDR1 SEHNR and CDR2 FQNEAQ (reference sequence). CDR3 length equals 17 residues. The V end lost 5 bases, the J end lost 0 bases, and 17 bases lay between the germline ends. The CDR3 protein is CASSLRVGPSSGNTIYF. The CDR3 DNA sequence: TGTGCCAGCAGCCTAAGGGTTGGGCCGAGCTCTGGAAACACCATATATTTT.

The genes are TRBV20-1 and TRBJ2-2, with 9 nucleotides matching TRBD2. Germline V gene sequence: CDR1 DFQATT, CDR2 SNEGSKA (reference sequence). CDR3 length: 14 residues. Trimming at V came to 5 bases and at J to 0 bases, leaving 1 base not matched to a gene. CDR3 sequence reads: CSAPSGTNTGELFF. In DNA form, the CDR3 reads TGCAGTGCTCCTAGCGGGACGAACACCGGGGAGCTGTTTTTT.

The V call is TRBV20-1, the J call TRBJ2-7, with TRBD1 identical over 9 bases. Trimming took 0 bases from V and 6 from J; bases not matched to a gene: 12. Germline CDR1 is DFQATT and CDR2 is SNEGSKA (reference sequence). The CDR3 consists of 16 residues. CDR3 in amino acids: CSARDVKTGGRIEQYF. The CDR3 coding sequence is TGCAGTGCTAGAGATGTAAAGACAGGGGGGCGTATCGAGCAGTACTTC.

V and J are TRBV7-6 and TRBJ2-1, with a weak D call TRBD1 (6 bases). The germline V gene has CDR1 SGHVS and CDR2 FNYEAQ. V lost 0 bases, J lost 1 base, and 10 bases lay in between. This CDR3 region has 16 residues. CDR3 loop: CASSLAVDRSYNEQFF. As DNA, the CDR3 is TGTGCCAGCAGCTTAGCGGTGGACAGATCCTACAATGAGCAGTTCTTC. The full variable domain, with the rest looked up from reference TRBV7-6 and TRBJ2-1, is GAGVSQSPRYKVTKRGQDVALRCDPISGHVSLYWYRQALGQGPEFLTYFNYEAQQDKSGLPNDRFSAERPEGSISTLTIQRTEQRDSAMYRCASSLAVDRSYNEQFFGPGTRLTVL.

This chain links TRBV24-1 with TRBJ2-1, with TRBD2 as a possible D gene (6 bases). V lost 4 bases, J lost 0 bases, and 18 bases lay in between. The CDR3 consists of 18 residues. Germline CDR1 KGHDR, CDR2 SFDVKD. Here the CDR3 DNA reads TGTGCCACCAGTGACCCCGGTAGTAGCGGAAGCTCCTACAATGAGCAGTTCTTC. Protein product: CATSDPGSSGSSYNEQFF.

The V call is TRBV29-1, the J call TRBJ1-5; TRBD1 matches 9 bases. CDR3 length equals 12 residues. The trim removed 6 bases at V and 4 bases at J, leaving 1 base unmatched. CDR1 SQVTM and CDR2 ANQGSEA come from the germline V gene. The CDR3 reads CSVGTGNQPQHF. Here the CDR3 DNA reads TGCAGCGTAGGGACAGGGAATCAGCCCCAGCATTTT. Together with reference TRBV29-1 and TRBJ1-5, the CDR3 gives the full variable domain: SAVISQKPSRDICQRGTSLTIQCQVDSQVTMMFWYRQQPGQSLTLIATANQGSEATYESGFVIDKFPISRPNLTFSTLTVSNMSPEDSSIYLCSVGTGNQPQHFGDGTRLSIL.